These 25 T cell receptor beta chains were all obtained from the same sample, sequenced in a study of T cell repertoires in cytomegalovirus infection. These receptors have no known antigen. Via MiXCR, TCRdb re-called the reads, giving one row per CDR3 protein. Of over 45,000 distinct CDR3 sequences detected, around 20% appear once; the ten largest clones hold roughly 29%. This sample comprised CD8+ T cells from cultured PBMCs, obtained from culture after CMV antigen stimulation. The source of these receptors is a human donor in good health (CMV status not recorded). Some clones in this sample may be carry-over from other donors' samples.

This clonotype was detected a few times. The chain employs TRBV7-9 and TRBJ2-7, with D perhaps given as TRBD1 or TRBD2 (6 bases each). CDR1 and CDR2 from the germline V gene are SEHNR and FQNEAQ (reference sequence). Between the trimmed V and J ends, which lost 5 bases and 2 bases, there was a span of 10 bases. The CDR3 sequence is 13 residues long. The CDR3 DNA reads as TGTGCCAGCAGCGGGGGGCCCACCTACGAGCAGTACTTC. This gives the protein CASSGGPTYEQYF.

V and J are TRBV7-9 and TRBJ2-2, with 8 nucleotides matching TRBD2. Germline V gives CDR1 SEHNR, CDR2 FQNEAQ (reference sequence). The CDR3 runs 14 residues. V was pared by 6 bases and J by 7 bases, with 7 bases of the junction left unmatched. This chain's CDR3 is CASSGQRGIGELFF. In DNA, the CDR3 is TGTGCCAGCAGTGGACAGCGGGGGATCGGGGAGCTGTTTTTT.

The chain couples TRBV5-1 to TRBJ1-1; TRBD1 matches at 8 bases. This CDR3 is built from 17 residues. Germline-derived CDR1 and CDR2 are SGHRS and YFSETQ. Unmatched junction bases numbered 11, after V lost 4 bases and J lost 0 bases. The CDR3 coding sequence is TGCGCCAGCAGCCTAGGACAGGGTGGCCTCATGAACACTGAAGCTTTCTTT. Its translation is CASSLGQGGLMNTEAFF.

This chain connects TRBV28 to TRBJ2-1, with 9 bases matching TRBD2. V was clipped by 5 bases and J by 6 bases; unmatched bases: 8. The CDR3 extends over 15 amino acids. Looked up from germline, CDR1 is MDHEN and CDR2 is SYDVKM. The CDR3, as DNA: TGTGCCAGCAGTCCCCCGGGACTAGCCGCCAATGAGCAGTTCTTC. Its protein product is CASSPPGLAANEQFF.

This clonotype occurred a few times. The rearrangement uses TRBV7-2 and TRBJ2-1, with D tentatively TRBD1 (6 bases). The germline gives CDR1 SGHTA, CDR2 FQGNSA. The CDR3 contains 14 residues. The V gene lost 6 bases and the J gene lost 5 bases, with 14 bases spanning the gap. The CDR3 nucleotides are TGTGCCAGCAGTTATACAGGGAGCCACAATGAGCAGTTCTTC. Translated, it gives CASSYTGSHNEQFF.

A few counts support this clonotype. The rearrangement joins TRBV19 to TRBJ1-3; D is unclear. This CDR3 is built from 16 residues. Germline V gene data show CDR1 as LNHDA and CDR2 as SQIVND (reference sequence). Trimming pared 3 bases from V and 0 bases from J, leaving 12 bases between. In DNA, the CDR3 is TGTGCCAGTAGTATCGGATTGGAGATCTCTGGAAACACCATATATTTT. Translation: CASSIGLEISGNTIYF.

The rearrangement joins TRBV28 to TRBJ2-7, with 7 positions matching TRBD2. J was trimmed by 3 bases and V by 8 bases; bases with no gene match: 16. The germline V gene encodes CDR1 MDHEN and CDR2 SYDVKM. This CDR3 has 16 residues. The CDR3 DNA follows: TGTGCCAGCTCCACCTGGGGAGGGAGCAGCTACTACGAGCAGTACTTC. Translated: CASSTWGGSSYYEQYF.

V is TRBV12-3 or TRBV12-4 and J is TRBJ2-5, with 9 bases that match TRBD2. Trimming removed 6 bases from V and 3 bases from J; junction bases left unmatched: 20. The CDR3 contains 19 residues. The CDR3 DNA is TGTGCCAGCAGCACTACGCACCAAAAGACTAGCGGACACAAAGAGACCCAGTACTTC. Amino acid sequence: CASSTTHQKTSGHKETQYF.

This clonotype was observed a few times. V gene TRBV11-3 combines with J gene TRBJ2-7; possible D gene TRBD1, 6 bases. The CDR3 is made up of 14 amino acids. From germline, CDR1 is SGHNT and CDR2 YENEEA. V was clipped by 6 bases and J by 2 bases, with 14 bases between them. The DNA for the CDR3 is TGTGCCAGCAGTGCCCCGGGACAACCCTACGAGCAGTACTTC. The encoded protein is CASSAPGQPYEQYF. The variable domain in full, completed from reference TRBV11-3 and TRBJ2-7, reads EAGVVQSPRYKIIEKKQPVAFWCNPISGHNTLYWYLQNLGQGPELLIRYENEEAVDDSQLPKDRFSAERLKGVDSTLKIQPAELGDSAVYLCASSAPGQPYEQYFGPGTRLTVT.

The chain links TRBV7-2 to TRBJ2-5, with 12 bases fitting TRBD2. This CDR3 comprises 19 residues. V shed 2 bases, J shed 1 base, and the junction held 11 bases outside the gene matches. Germline V CDR1 and CDR2: SGHTA, FQGNSA. CDR3 sequence: CASSLNVRLAGATQETQYF. The CDR3 region has the DNA TGTGCCAGCAGCTTAAACGTTCGACTAGCGGGGGCAACCCAAGAGACCCAGTACTTC.

This clonotype was seen a few times. This rearrangement joins TRBV5-6 to TRBJ1-4; no firm D call. Trimming shortened V by 0 bases and J by 0 bases, and 9 bases separated the two germline ends. The CDR3 extends over 16 amino acids. Germline V gene sequence: CDR1 SGHDT, CDR2 YYEEEE. CDR3 sequence (DNA): TGTGCCAGCAGCTTGGGAGACGGTACAACTAATGAAAAACTGTTTTTT. Its translation: CASSLGDGTTNEKLFF.

This clonotype was detected only a few times. V and J are TRBV7-9 and TRBJ2-7, with TRBD1 matching over 10 bases. CDR3 length: 15 residues. Germline CDR1 and CDR2: SEHNR and FQNEAQ (reference sequence). Trimming at V came to 3 bases and at J to 3 bases, leaving 5 bases not matched to a gene. This CDR3 is CASSFPGQGNYEQYF. As DNA, the CDR3 is TGTGCCAGCAGCTTCCCGGGACAGGGGAACTACGAGCAGTACTTC.

This clonotype was counted a few times. The chain is built from TRBV7-9 and TRBJ2-7; a weak D match, TRBD2 (6 bases). Germline V lookup: CDR1 SEHNR, CDR2 FQNEAQ (reference sequence). This CDR3 is 15 amino acids long. V was cut by 5 bases and J by 5 bases, with 19 bases left in between. CDR3 bases: TGTGCCAGCAGCCCCGGAGGGTGGGTTGGAGACGAGCAGTACTTC. It encodes CASSPGGWVGDEQYF.

The rearrangement joins TRBV12-3 or TRBV12-4 to TRBJ2-3; D is possibly TRBD2 (5 bases). The V gene lost 6 bases and the J gene lost 0 bases, with 10 bases spanning the gap. The CDR3 totals 14 residues. In nucleotides, the CDR3 is TGTGCCAGCAGCTTCTCGGGAAGCACAGATACGCAGTATTTT. It is translated as CASSFSGSTDTQYF.

This chain links TRBV23-1 with TRBJ1-5, with D tentatively TRBD1 (6 bases). TRBV23-1 is designated an ORF whose function remains uncertain. The CDR3 runs 15 residues. The germline V and J ends were trimmed by 3 bases and 5 bases, with 14 bases remaining between them. As DNA, the CDR3 is TGCGCCAGCAGTCATGGGCAGGGGTCACATCAGCCCCAGCATTTT. Translated, it gives CASSHGQGSHQPQHF.

The table lists this clonotype with a few counts. The chain has TRBV7-2 and TRBJ2-7; no firm D call. Looked up from germline, CDR1 is SGHTA and CDR2 is FQGNSA. The CDR3 extends over 13 amino acids. Trimming stripped 5 bases from V and 6 bases from J, with 14 bases between. The CDR3 nucleotides are TGTGCCAGCAGCCCCACAAATGCCGGCGAGCAGTACTTC. Encoded protein: CASSPTNAGEQYF.

In its sample, this clonotype was seen a few times. The chain has TRBV12-3 or TRBV12-4 and TRBJ1-2; D is possibly TRBD1 (5 bases). The CDR3 is made up of 14 amino acids. The ends were cut back, 7 bases at V and 4 bases at J, with 16 bases in the middle. This chain's CDR3 is CASKASGLSYGYTF. DNA for the CDR3: TGTGCCAGCAAGGCCTCGGGGCTAAGCTATGGCTACACCTTC.

This clonotype has only a few counts. The chain recombines TRBV7-6 with TRBJ2-3; D may be TRBD2 (5 bases). V lost 5 bases and J lost 5, with 14 bases in between. CDR1 SGHVS and CDR2 FNYEAQ come from the germline V gene. The CDR3 runs to 14 residues. CDR3 amino acids: CASSELGPGDTQYF. The CDR3 DNA sequence: TGTGCCAGCAGCGAACTAGGGCCCGGAGATACGCAGTATTTT.

This clonotype was counted a few times. The chain combines TRBV6-5 with TRBJ2-5, with D uncertain. V was pared by 0 bases and J by 2 bases, with 7 bases between. The germline gives CDR1 MNHEY, CDR2 SVGAGI. This CDR3 is built from 14 residues. Here the CDR3 DNA reads TGTGCCAGCAGTTACTCGGGTCGACAAGAGACCCAGTACTTC. Encoded protein: CASSYSGRQETQYF.

V is TRBV7-9 and J is TRBJ2-5; possibly TRBD1 or TRBD2 for D (5 bases each). The CDR3 loop spans 16 amino acids. V gave up 5 bases and J gave up 0 bases, with 16 bases separating them. CDR1 is SEHNR, CDR2 FQNEAQ, per germline (reference sequence). CDR3 DNA sequence: TGTGCCAGCAGCCCTGGGGACGGCGGAAACCAAGAGACCCAGTACTTC. It yields the protein CASSPGDGGNQETQYF.

V is TRBV6-5 and J is TRBJ1-2, with 9 bases identical to TRBD1. The germline CDR1 and CDR2 sequences are MNHEY and SVGAGI. CDR3 length: 15 residues. Unmatched junction bases numbered 6, after V lost 0 bases and J lost 7 bases. CDR3 in amino acids: CASSYSRQGEGGYTF. DNA for the CDR3: TGTGCCAGCAGTTACTCGCGACAGGGGGAGGGTGGCTACACCTTC.

V and J are TRBV7-8 and TRBJ2-3; the D is unclear. V was clipped by 5 bases and J by 3 bases, with 6 bases between them. CDR1 and CDR2 (germline): SGHVS, FQNEAQ. The CDR3 length is 12 residues. CDR3 nucleotide sequence: TGTGCCAGCAGCCCCCCGACAGATACGCAGTATTTT. Amino acid sequence: CASSPPTDTQYF.

V usage is TRBV11-3 and J usage is TRBJ2-6, with 7 bases fitting TRBD1. Trimming cost V 5 bases and J 4 bases; bases outside gene matches: 5. The CDR3 spans 15 residues. From germline, CDR1 is SGHNT and CDR2 YENEEA. The CDR3 here is CASSPRGRGANVLTF. CDR3 coding DNA: TGTGCCAGCAGCCCAAGGGGGCGAGGGGCCAACGTCCTGACTTTC.

This clonotype was seen a few times. The chain is built from TRBV27 and TRBJ2-7; the D is unclear. The CDR3 has 11 residues. Germline V gene data show CDR1 as MNHEY and CDR2 as SMNVEV (reference sequence). The V and J ends lost 4 bases and 3 bases respectively, with 4 bases between them. The CDR3 DNA reads TGTGCCAGCAGTTACTACTACGAGCAGTACTTC. Translation gives CASSYYYEQYF.

The chain employs TRBV7-8 and TRBJ2-2, with D tentatively TRBD1 (5 bases). The CDR3 has 13 residues. V lost 7 bases, J lost 1 base, and 7 bases lay in between. CDR1 is SGHVS, CDR2 FQNEAQ, per germline. The DNA of the CDR3 is TGTGCCAGCAACACAGGGAACACCGGGGAGCTGTTTTTT. Translated, it gives CASNTGNTGELFF.